This entry lists 13 T cell receptor beta chains sequenced from one sample in a study of read filtering for tumor transcriptome and immune sequencing. Molecular barcoded adaptors covering alpha/delta and beta/gamma chains were used on approximately 400 ng RNA. MiXCR was run by TCRdb on the reads, yielding one entry per CDR3 protein. The sample gives around 40,000 distinct CDR3 sequences, roughly 13% of which show up once; 25% to 30% is in the top ten. Input material: a population of CD138-negative cells sorted from bone marrow. Source of these receptors: a donor aged 40 or older with multiple myeloma.

The table lists this clonotype with many counts. J is TRBJ2-1 and V is TRBV5-1; D is ambiguous. Germline loops: CDR1 SGHRS, CDR2 YFSETQ. The CDR3 length is 15 residues. V was clipped by 4 bases and J by 0 bases, with 11 bases between them. The CDR3 spells CASSPRESSYNEQFF. CDR3 DNA sequence: TGCGCCAGCAGCCCCAGAGAAAGCTCCTACAATGAGCAGTTCTTC.

This chain links TRBV28 with TRBJ1-6; D remains ambiguous. This CDR3 comprises 13 residues. The V end lost 7 bases, the J end lost 6 bases, and 10 bases lay between the germline ends. Germline CDR1 is MDHEN and CDR2 is SYDVKM. This chain's CDR3 is CASTPVRNSPLHF. The CDR3 coding sequence is TGTGCCAGCACCCCGGTCCGTAATTCACCCCTCCACTTT.

This clonotype was seen many times. The rearrangement uses TRBV19 and TRBJ1-5, with 7 bases aligning to TRBD1. With V trimmed by 4 bases and J by 3 bases, 6 bases remained unmatched. The CDR3 is made up of 15 amino acids. CDR1 and CDR2 from the germline V gene are LNHDA and SQIVND (reference sequence). The CDR3 nucleotides read TGTGCCAGTAGTACCTTTGACAGGGCCAATCAGCCCCAGCATTTT. It specifies CASSTFDRANQPQHF.

There are many counts of this clonotype. This chain uses TRBV20-1 with TRBJ2-1, with 9 bases matching TRBD2. Germline V lookup: CDR1 DFQATT, CDR2 SNEGSKA (reference sequence). The CDR3 is 13 residues long. Trimming took 6 bases from V and 6 from J; bases not matched to a gene: 6. The CDR3 is CSAGGGRANEQFF. CDR3 in DNA: TGCAGTGCCGGCGGCGGGAGGGCCAATGAGCAGTTCTTC.

This clonotype was observed at least ten times. J is TRBJ2-5 and V is TRBV28; 7 bases map to TRBD2. The V gene end was trimmed by 5 bases and the J gene end by 5 bases; junction bases not matched to a gene: 8. Germline V gene data show CDR1 as MDHEN and CDR2 as SYDVKM. The CDR3 is made up of 14 amino acids. For the CDR3, the DNA is TGTGCCAGCAGTCCCACGGGGGGAGGGGAGACCCAGTACTTC. Protein product: CASSPTGGGETQYF. The full variable domain, with the rest looked up from reference TRBV28 and TRBJ2-5, is DVKVTQSSRYLVKRTGEKVFLECVQDMDHENMFWYRQDPGLGLRLIYFSYDVKMKEKGDIPEGYSVSREKKERFSLILESASTNQTSMYLCASSPTGGGETQYFGPGTRLLVL.

This clonotype occurred a few times. A read error may explain this, as a much larger clone is one base away. This chain uses TRBV5-1 with TRBJ2-5, with 9 nucleotides matching TRBD1. The CDR3 extends over 16 amino acids. Germline values: CDR1 SGHRS, CDR2 YFSETQ. The trim removed 3 bases at V and 4 bases at J, leaving 10 bases unmatched. The CDR3 reads CASSSGQGVVGETQYF. The CDR3 region has the DNA TGCGCCAGCAGCTCGGGACAGGGAGTTGTAGGAGAGACCCAGTACTTC.

This clonotype was seen at least ten times. J is TRBJ1-2 and V is TRBV19; 7 nucleotides match TRBD1. CDR3 length: 17 amino acids. The trim removed 5 bases at V and 0 bases at J, leaving 12 bases unmatched. Germline lookup yields CDR1 LNHDA and CDR2 SQIVND (reference sequence). The CDR3 nucleotides read TGTGCCAGTAGTCCCATTTCCTCCGGGACAGCTAACTATGGCTACACCTTC. Translated: CASSPISSGTANYGYTF.

This clonotype was seen ten or more times. The V and J genes are TRBV29-1 and TRBJ2-3, with D maybe TRBD2 (7 bases). The CDR3 spans 19 residues. V was trimmed by 5 bases and J by 0 bases, leaving 27 bases between them. Per germline, CDR1 SQVTM and CDR2 ANQGSEA. The CDR3 nucleotides read TGCAGCGTTAGGGGGGTGTCGGGGGGCCGACCCTCTAGCACAGATACGCAGTATTTT. This sequence encodes CSVRGVSGGRPSSTDTQYF.

On this clonotype: The DNA is omitted, as the CDR3 cannot be located on it reliably, and the CDR3 follows TCRdb's listing. The rearrangement links TRBV29-1 to TRBJ2-7; the table names TRBD1, a call not compared with the DNA. The CDR3 adds up to 21 amino acids, both ends counted. CDR1 SQVTM and CDR2 ANQGSEA come from the germline V gene. CDR3 protein: CSARVGTETMRGQFFGPEQYF.

This chain connects TRBV28 to TRBJ1-5, with D perhaps TRBD1 (6 bases). Germline CDR1 is MDHEN and CDR2 is SYDVKM. Trimming pared 4 bases from V and 3 bases from J, leaving 16 bases between. There are 16 residues in the CDR3. In DNA form, the CDR3 reads TGTGCCAGCAGTTCCCCTCTGGGGGACATCAATCAGCCCCAGCATTTT. Translating it yields CASSSPLGDINQPQHF. Full variable domain (remainder filled in from reference TRBV28 and TRBJ1-5): DVKVTQSSRYLVKRTGEKVFLECVQDMDHENMFWYRQDPGLGLRLIYFSYDVKMKEKGDIPEGYSVSREKKERFSLILESASTNQTSMYLCASSSPLGDINQPQHFGDGTRLSIL.

As to this clonotype: A much more abundant neighbour one base away suggests this may be a read error. The chain carries TRBV5-1 and TRBJ1-3; D not resolved. Deletions cut 0 bases from V and 4 bases from J, with 8 bases between. In germline, CDR1 is SGHRS, CDR2 YFSETQ. The length of the CDR3 is 14 residues. The CDR3 loop is CASSLEGLGNTIYF. CDR3 bases: TGCGCCAGCAGCTTGGAGGGCTTGGGAAACACCATATATTTT. Full variable domain (outside the CDR3, taken from reference TRBV5-1 and TRBJ1-3): KAGVTQTPRYLIKTRGQQVTLSCSPISGHRSVSWYQQTPGQGLQFLFEYFSETQRNKGNFPGRFSGRQFSNSRSEMNVSTLELGDSALYLCASSLEGLGNTIYFGEGSWLTVV.

This sequence joins TRBV20-1 and TRBJ1-5, with 11 bases fitting TRBD1. The V segment lost 0 bases and the J segment 6 bases; nucleotides outside the gene matches: 1. Germline lookup yields CDR1 DFQATT and CDR2 SNEGSKA (reference sequence). The CDR3 loop spans 14 amino acids. This chain's CDR3 is CSAREGQGGQPQHF. The CDR3 DNA is TGCAGTGCTAGAGAGGGACAGGGGGGTCAGCCCCAGCATTTT.

This clonotype was detected ten times or more. This chain connects TRBV3-1 to TRBJ2-7, with TRBD2 matching 12 bases. The germline V gene encodes CDR1 LGHDT and CDR2 YNNKEL (reference sequence). V lost 1 base, J lost 6 bases, and 10 bases stayed unmatched. This CDR3 region has 17 residues. The CDR3 loop is CASSQVTSGRAVIEQYF. Written as DNA, the CDR3 is TGTGCCAGCAGCCAAGTGACTAGCGGGAGAGCCGTTATCGAGCAGTACTTC.